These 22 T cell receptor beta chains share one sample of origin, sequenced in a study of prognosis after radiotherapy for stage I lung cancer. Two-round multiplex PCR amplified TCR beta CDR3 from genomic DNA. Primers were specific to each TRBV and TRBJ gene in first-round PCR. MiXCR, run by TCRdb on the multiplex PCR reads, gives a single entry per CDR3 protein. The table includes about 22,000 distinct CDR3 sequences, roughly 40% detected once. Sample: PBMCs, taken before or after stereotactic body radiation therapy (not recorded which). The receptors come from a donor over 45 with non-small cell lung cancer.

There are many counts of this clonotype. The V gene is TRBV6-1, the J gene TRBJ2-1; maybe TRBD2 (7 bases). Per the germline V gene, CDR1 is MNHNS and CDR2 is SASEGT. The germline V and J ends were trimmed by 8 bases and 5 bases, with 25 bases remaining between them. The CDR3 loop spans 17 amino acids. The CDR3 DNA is TGTGCCAGCCATAAAGGGGGGGGGGGAGAAGTCGACAATGAGCAGTTCTTC. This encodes CASHKGGGGEVDNEQFF.

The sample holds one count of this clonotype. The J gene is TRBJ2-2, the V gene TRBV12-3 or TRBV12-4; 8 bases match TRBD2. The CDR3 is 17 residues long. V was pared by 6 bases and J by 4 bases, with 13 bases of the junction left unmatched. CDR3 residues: CASSPTSAGAVTGELFF. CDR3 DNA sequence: TGTGCCAGCAGCCCGACTTCAGCGGGAGCCGTCACCGGGGAGCTGTTTTTT.

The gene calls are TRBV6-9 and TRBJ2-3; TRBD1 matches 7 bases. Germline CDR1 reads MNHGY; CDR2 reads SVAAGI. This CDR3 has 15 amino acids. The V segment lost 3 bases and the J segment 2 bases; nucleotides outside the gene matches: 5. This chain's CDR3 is CASSYYGTDTDTQYF. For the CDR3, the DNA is TGTGCCAGCAGTTACTACGGGACAGACACAGATACGCAGTATTTT.

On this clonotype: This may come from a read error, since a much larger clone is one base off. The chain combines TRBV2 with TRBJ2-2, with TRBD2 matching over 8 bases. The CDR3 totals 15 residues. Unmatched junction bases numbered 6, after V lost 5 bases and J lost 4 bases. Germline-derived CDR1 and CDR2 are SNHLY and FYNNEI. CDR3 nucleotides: TGTGCCAGCAGTATAGCGGGATCCGCCACCGGGGAGCTGTTTTTT. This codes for CASSIAGSATGELFF. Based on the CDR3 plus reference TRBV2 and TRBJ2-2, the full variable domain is EPEVTQTPSHQVTQMGQEVILRCVPISNHLYFYWYRQILGQKVEFLVSFYNNEISEKSEIFDDQFSVERPDGSNFTLKIRSTKLEDSAMYFCASSIAGSATGELFFGEGSRLTVL.

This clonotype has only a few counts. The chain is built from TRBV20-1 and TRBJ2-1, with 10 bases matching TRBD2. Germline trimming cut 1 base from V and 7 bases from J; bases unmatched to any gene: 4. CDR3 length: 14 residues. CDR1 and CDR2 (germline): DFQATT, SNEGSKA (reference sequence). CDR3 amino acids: CSARGGAGGNEQFF. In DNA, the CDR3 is TGCAGTGCTAGAGGAGGAGCGGGAGGGAATGAGCAGTTCTTC.

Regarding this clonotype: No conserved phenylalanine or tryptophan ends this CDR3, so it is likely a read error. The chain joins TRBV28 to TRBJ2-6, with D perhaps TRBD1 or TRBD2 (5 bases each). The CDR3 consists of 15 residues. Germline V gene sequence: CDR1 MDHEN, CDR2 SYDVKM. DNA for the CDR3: TGTGCCAGCAGTGGAGCCGGGGCCGGGGACAACGTCCTGACTTCC. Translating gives CASSGAGAGDNVLTS.

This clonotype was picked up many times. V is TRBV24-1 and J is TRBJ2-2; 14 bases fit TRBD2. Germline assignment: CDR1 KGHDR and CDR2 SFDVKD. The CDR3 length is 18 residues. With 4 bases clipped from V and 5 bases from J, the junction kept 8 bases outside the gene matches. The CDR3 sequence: CATSDGGLAGVRTGELFF. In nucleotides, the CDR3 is TGTGCCACCAGTGACGGGGGACTAGCGGGAGTACGGACCGGGGAGCTGTTTTTT.

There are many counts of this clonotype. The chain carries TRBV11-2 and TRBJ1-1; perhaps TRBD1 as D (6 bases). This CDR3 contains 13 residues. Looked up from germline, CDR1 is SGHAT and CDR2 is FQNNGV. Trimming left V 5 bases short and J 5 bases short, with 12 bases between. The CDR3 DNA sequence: TGTGCCAGCAGCCCATTAGGGGGGACTGAAGCTTTCTTT. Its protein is CASSPLGGTEAFF.

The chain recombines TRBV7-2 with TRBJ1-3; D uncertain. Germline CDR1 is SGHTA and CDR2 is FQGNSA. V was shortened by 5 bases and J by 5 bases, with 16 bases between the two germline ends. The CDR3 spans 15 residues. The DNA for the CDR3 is TGTGCCAGCAGCCTAGGCCAGTACCACCGAAACACCATATATTTT. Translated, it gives CASSLGQYHRNTIYF.

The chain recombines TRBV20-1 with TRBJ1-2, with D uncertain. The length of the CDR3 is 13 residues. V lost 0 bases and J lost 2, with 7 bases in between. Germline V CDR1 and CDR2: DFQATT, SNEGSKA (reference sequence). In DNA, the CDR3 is TGCAGTGCTAGAGATCAAGTGAACTATGGCTACACCTTC. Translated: CSARDQVNYGYTF.

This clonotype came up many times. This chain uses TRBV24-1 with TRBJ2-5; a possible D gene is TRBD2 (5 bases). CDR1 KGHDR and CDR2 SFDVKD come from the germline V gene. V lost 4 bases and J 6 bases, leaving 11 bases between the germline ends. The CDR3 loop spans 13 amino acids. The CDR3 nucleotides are TGTGCCACCAGTGAAGGGAGTTGGAAGACCCAGTACTTC. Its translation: CATSEGSWKTQYF.

CDR3 DNA sequence: TGTGCCAGCTGCCGGGACTTACGCTCTGGGGCCAACGTCCTGACTTTC. Translation: CASCRDLRSGANVLTF. The chain uses TRBV2 and TRBJ2-6; TRBD2 might be the D (6 bases). The CDR3 is 16 residues long. Between the trimmed V and J ends, which lost 8 bases and 0 bases, there was a span of 14 bases. Germline CDR1 SNHLY, CDR2 FYNNEI.

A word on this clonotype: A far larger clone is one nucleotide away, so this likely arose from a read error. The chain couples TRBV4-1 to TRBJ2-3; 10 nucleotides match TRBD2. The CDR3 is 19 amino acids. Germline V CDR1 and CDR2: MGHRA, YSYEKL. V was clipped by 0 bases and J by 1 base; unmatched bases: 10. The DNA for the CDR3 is TGCGCCAGCAGCCAAGAGGTGAGCGGGAGGGTGACAGGCACAGATACGCAGTATTTT. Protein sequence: CASSQEVSGRVTGTDTQYF.

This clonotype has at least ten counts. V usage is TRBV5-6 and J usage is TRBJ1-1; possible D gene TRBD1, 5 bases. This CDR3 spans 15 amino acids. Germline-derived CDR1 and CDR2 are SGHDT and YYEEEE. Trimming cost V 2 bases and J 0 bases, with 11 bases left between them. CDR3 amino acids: CASSLADRLNTEAFF. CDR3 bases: TGTGCCAGCAGCTTAGCCGACAGATTGAACACTGAAGCTTTCTTT.

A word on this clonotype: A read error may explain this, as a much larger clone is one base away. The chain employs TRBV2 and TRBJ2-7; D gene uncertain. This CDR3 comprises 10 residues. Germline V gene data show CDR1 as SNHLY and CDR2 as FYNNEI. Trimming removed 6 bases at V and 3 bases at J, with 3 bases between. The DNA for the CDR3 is TGTGCCAGCAGCTACTACGAGCAGTACTTC. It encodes CASSYYEQYF.

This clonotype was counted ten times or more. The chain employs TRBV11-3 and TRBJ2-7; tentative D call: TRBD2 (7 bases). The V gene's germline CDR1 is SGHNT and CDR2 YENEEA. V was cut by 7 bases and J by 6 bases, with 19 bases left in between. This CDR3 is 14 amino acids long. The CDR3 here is CASKRGGREREQYF. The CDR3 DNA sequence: TGTGCCAGCAAGAGGGGGGGGAGGGAGCGCGAGCAGTACTTC.

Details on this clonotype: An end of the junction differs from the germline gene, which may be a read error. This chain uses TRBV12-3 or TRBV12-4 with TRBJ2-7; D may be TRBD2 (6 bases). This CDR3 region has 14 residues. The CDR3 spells CASSFLGSSHEQYF. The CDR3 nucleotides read TGTGCCAGCAGTTTCCTCGGGAGCTCCCACGAGCAGTACTTC.

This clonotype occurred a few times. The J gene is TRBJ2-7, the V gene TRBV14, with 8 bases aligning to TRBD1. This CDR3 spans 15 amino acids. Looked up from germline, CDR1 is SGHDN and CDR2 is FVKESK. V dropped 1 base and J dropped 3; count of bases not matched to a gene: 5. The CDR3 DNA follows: TGTGCCAGCAGCCAAGCCAAGACAGGGGACTACGAGCAGTACTTC. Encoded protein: CASSQAKTGDYEQYF.

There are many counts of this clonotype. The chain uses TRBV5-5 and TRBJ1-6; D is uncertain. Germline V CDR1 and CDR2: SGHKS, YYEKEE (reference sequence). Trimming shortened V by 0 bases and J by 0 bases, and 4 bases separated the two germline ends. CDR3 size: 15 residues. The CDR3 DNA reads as TGTGCCAGCAGCTTGGCTGGCTCCTATAATTCACCCCTCCACTTT. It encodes CASSLAGSYNSPLHF.

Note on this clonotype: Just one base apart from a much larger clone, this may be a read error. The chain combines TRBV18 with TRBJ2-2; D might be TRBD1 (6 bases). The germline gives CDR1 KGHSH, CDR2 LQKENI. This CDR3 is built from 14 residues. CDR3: CAGSPGQNTGELFF. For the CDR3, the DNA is TGTGCCGGCTCACCGGGACAGAACACCGGGGAGCTGTTTTTT. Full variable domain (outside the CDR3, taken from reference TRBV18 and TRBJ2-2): NAGVMQNPRHLVRRRGQEARLRCSPMKGHSHVYWYRQLPEEGLKFMVYLQKENIIDESGMPKERFSAEFPKEGPSILRIQQVVRGDSAAYFCAGSPGQNTGELFFGEGSRLTVL.

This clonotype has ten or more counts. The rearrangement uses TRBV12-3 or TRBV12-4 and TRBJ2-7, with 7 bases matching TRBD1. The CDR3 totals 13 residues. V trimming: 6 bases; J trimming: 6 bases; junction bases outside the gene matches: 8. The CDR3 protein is CASSLSTGLEQYF. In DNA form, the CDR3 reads TGTGCCAGCAGCCTATCGACAGGGCTCGAGCAGTACTTC.

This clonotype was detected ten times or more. DNA for the CDR3: TGTGCCAGCAGCTTAGCGTCAGTGAACACTGAAGCTTTCTTT. Translation gives CASSLASVNTEAFF. This chain joins TRBV7-9 and TRBJ1-1; D is undetermined. This CDR3 spans 14 amino acids. Trimming took off 0 bases at V and 0 bases at J, with 5 bases between the two ends. Germline CDR1 is SEHNR and CDR2 is FQNEAQ (reference sequence). Variable domain in full (rest from reference TRBV7-9 and TRBJ1-1): DTGVSQNPRHKITKRGQNVTFRCDPISEHNRLYWYRQTLGQGPEFLTYFQNEAQLEKSRLLSDRFSAERPKGSFSTLEIQRTEQGDSAMYLCASSLASVNTEAFFGQGTRLTVV.